The text below deals with one T cell receptor beta chain. This sample is part of a study of blood T cell repertoires in COVID-19. About the study: The cDNA or gDNA used as material had been derived from T cells, B-cell-depleted T cells, or PBMCs.

Germline CDR1 and CDR2: LGHNA and YNFKEQ. J gave up 2 bases and V 4 bases, and 3 bases lay outside the gene matches. This CDR3 region has 15 residues. As processed by the authors: Scientists estimated how many nucleated cells there were by amplifying reference gene primers. Here immunoSEQ multiplex PCR was the method, and the copy in TCRdb shows in-frame clones only, minus some. V, J and clone size are those of that table, while D and trimming were read from the DNA. The table lists about 300,000 clones, 83% of them singletons. The sample was peripheral blood. The source of this sequence is a woman in her fifties or sixties with acute or convalescent COVID-19. The chain links TRBV4-2 to TRBJ2-3, with 10 bases identical to TRBD2. CDR3 in amino acids: CASSLGLADTDTQYF. Written as DNA, the CDR3 is TGTGCCAGCAGCCTCGGACTAGCGGACACAGATACGCAGTATTTT.